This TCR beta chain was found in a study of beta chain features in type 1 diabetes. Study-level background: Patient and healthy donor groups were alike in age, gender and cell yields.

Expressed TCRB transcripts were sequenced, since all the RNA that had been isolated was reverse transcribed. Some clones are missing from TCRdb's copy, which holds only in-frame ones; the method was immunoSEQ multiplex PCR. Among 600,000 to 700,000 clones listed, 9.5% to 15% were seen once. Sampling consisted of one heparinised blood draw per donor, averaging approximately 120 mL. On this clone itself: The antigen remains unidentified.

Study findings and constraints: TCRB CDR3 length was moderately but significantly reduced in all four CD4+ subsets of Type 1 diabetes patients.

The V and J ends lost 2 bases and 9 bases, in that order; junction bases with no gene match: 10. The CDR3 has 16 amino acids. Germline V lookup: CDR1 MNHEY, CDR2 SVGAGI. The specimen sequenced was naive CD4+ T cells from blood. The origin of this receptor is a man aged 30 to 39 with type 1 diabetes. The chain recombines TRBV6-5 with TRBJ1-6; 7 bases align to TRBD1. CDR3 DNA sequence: TGTGCCAGCAGTTACCAAACAGGGGTAGGGGGTTCACCCCTCCACTTT. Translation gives CASSYQTGVGGSPLHF.